These T cell receptor beta chains were read from a single sample in a study of control samples from healthy donors and cancer patients. TCRdb keeps only in-frame clones here, not all; method: immunoSEQ multiplex PCR. The repertoire includes around 68,000 clones, roughly 80% of them detected once, and approximately 2.9% sits in the top ten. The sample taken for sequencing was PBMCs. The receptor source for this set is a woman aged 50 to 60 with lung cancer. Both conserved end residues are part of each CDR3. A D gene is named only where the DNA matches it firmly. Size tells how often a clone was seen (once, few, many) or the class of an expanded clone, and some rows leave it out.

.	TRBV28	.	TRBJ1-6	TGTGCCAGCACACGTTTTAATTCACCCCTCCACTTT	CASTRFNSPLHF
.	TRBV6-5	.	TRBJ1-2	TGTGCCAGCAGTTCTAGCGGCCCTGGCTTTTATGGCTACACCTTC	CASSSSGPGFYGYTF
TRBD1	TRBV18	.	TRBJ2-5	TGTGCCAGCTCACCGTACAGGGGGCGAGAAGAGACCCAGTACTTC	CASSPYRGREETQYF
.	TRBV20-1	.	TRBJ1-6	TGCAGTGCTAGTTCGGGTACCTATAATTCACCCCTCCACTTT	CSASSGTYNSPLHF
.	TRBV5-1	once	TRBJ1-2	TGCGCCAGCAGCTTGGCCGGTTCCGGGGACCGTGCTTACACCTTC	CASSLAGSGDRAYTF
.	TRBV10-2	.	TRBJ1-2	TGCGCCAGCAGTGAGGGTAGAAACTATGGCTACACCTTC	CASSEGRNYGYTF
.	TRBV12-3/TRBV12-4	.	TRBJ2-1	TGTGCCAGCAGGACAGCAAACCTCTATGAGCAGTTCTTC	CASRTANLYEQFF
TRBD1	TRBV5-1	.	TRBJ1-3	TGCGCCAGCAGCTTGATGGGACAGGCCTTCAACTCTGGAAACACCATATATTTT	CASSLMGQAFNSGNTIYF
TRBD2	TRBV4-2	.	TRBJ2-3	TGTGCCAGCAGCCAAGAACCCTTTTCGGGGGGGCGAGGTACGCAGTATTTT	CASSQEPFSGGRGTQYF
.	TRBV30	.	TRBJ2-2	TGTGCCTGGACTCCGGGGACTTCGGACACCGGGGAGCTGTTTTTT	CAWTPGTSDTGELFF
TRBD1	TRBV5-1	few	TRBJ2-7	TGCGCCAGCAGCCGTGTTGACAGGGGCTACGAGCAGTACTTC	CASSRVDRGYEQYF
.	TRBV2	.	TRBJ1-4	TGTGCCAGTTTCCCGTCGAGTCGAGCAGAAAAACTGTTTTTT	CASFPSSRAEKLFF
TRBD1	TRBV28	.	TRBJ1-1	TGTGCCAGCAGTGACAGGGGAGGTAAGGCTGAAGCTTTCTTT	CASSDRGGKAEAFF